Included here is one T cell receptor (beta chain) sequence, with context. What it recognizes is unknown. The data are from a study of shared clonotypes between healthy human individuals. Study as a whole: Plates per donor: three CD4 naive, three CD4 memory, two CD8 naive, one CD8 memory.

Findings of the study overall: Generation probabilities of non-shared clonotypes were lower (relative to those shared by all four donors).

Assay: immunoSEQ multiplex PCR; the TCRdb copy retains only in-frame clones and omits some. Among over a million clones listed, approximately 68% were seen once. Germline V gene data show CDR1 as ENHRY and CDR2 as SYGVKD. This CDR3 has 15 residues. Germline trimming cut 0 bases from V and 10 bases from J; bases unmatched to any gene: 10. This clonotype was obtained from a man between 18 and 35 years old in good health. Sequenced sample: memory CD4+ T cells sorted from blood. The sample's subset: CD45RA-negative fraction. This chain links TRBV10-3 with TRBJ1-1, with TRBD1 matching over 8 bases. The CDR3 reads CAISESSQGAILAFF. Written as DNA, the CDR3 is TGTGCCATCAGTGAGTCATCCCAGGGGGCAATCTTAGCTTTCTTT.